The rows below give T cell receptor beta chains drawn from one sample of a study of T cells after posttransplantation cyclophosphamide. This table comes from immunoSEQ multiplex PCR, and its TCRdb copy is limited to in-frame clones, with some not included. The sample shows tens of thousands of clones, around 88% of them seen only once. Sequences were obtained from PBMCs. Receptor source: a woman in her fifties or sixties with a blood cancer, CMV-positive, and with a related stem cell donor. CDR3s include the opening cysteine and the closing phenylalanine or tryptophan. The D gene is left open where the match is weak. Clone size appears in some rows only: once, few, many, or a class for an expanded clone.

J gene | D gene | V gene | clone size | CDR3 DNA | CDR3 protein
TRBJ2-7 | TRBD2 | TRBV10-3 | - | TGTGCCACCGGACTAGCGGGAGGGCCCGAGCAGTACTTC | CATGLAGGPEQYF
TRBJ2-7 | TRBD1 | TRBV4-1 | - | TGCGCCAGCAGCCAAGGAATGACGACAGGGGGGATGAGCGAGCAGTACTTC | CASSQGMTTGGMSEQYF
TRBJ2-1 | - | TRBV19 | - | TGTGCCAGTACTACCCCGGGGTTAGCCTCCTACAATGAGCAGTTCTTC | CASTTPGLASYNEQFF
TRBJ1-2 | - | TRBV25-1 | - | TGTGCCAGCACCAATGCCGGCATTACTAACGGAGGCTACACCTTC | CASTNAGITNGGYTF
TRBJ1-1 | TRBD1 | TRBV2 | few | TGTGCCGGCCCCGAGGCCAGGGGGGTAAACACTGAAGCTTTCTTT | CAGPEARGVNTEAFF
TRBJ2-2 | TRBD2 | TRBV5-1 | - | TGCGCCAGCAGTTCCACCGGGACTAGCGGGAAGAACACCGGGGAGCTGTTTTTT | CASSSTGTSGKNTGELFF
TRBJ2-6 | - | TRBV7-9 | - | TGTGCCAGCAGCCCTGGCCGGGATCCGGTCTCTGGGGCCAACGTCCTGACTTTC | CASSPGRDPVSGANVLTF
TRBJ2-3 | - | TRBV15 | - | TGTGCCACCAGCAGAAGGCGGGCCACAGATACGCAGTATTTT | CATSRRRATDTQYF
TRBJ1-5 | - | TRBV6-1 | once | TGTGCCAGCAGTGAAGCCCTCGGACAGCATTTT | CASSEALGQHF
TRBJ2-7 | - | TRBV5-1 | - | TGCGCCAGCAGCTTGAGTAGCGGAGACTACGAGCAGTACTTC | CASSLSSGDYEQYF
TRBJ2-1 | TRBD2 | TRBV11-2 | - | TGTGCCAGCAGCTTAGCTCTCCTAGCGGGAGGTCTTGAGCAGTTCTTC | CASSLALLAGGLEQFF
TRBJ1-1 | - | TRBV9 | - | TGTGCCAGCAGCGCTTGGCATCCTGAAGCTTTCTTT | CASSAWHPEAFF
TRBJ2-1 | - | TRBV5-1 | - | TGCGCCAGCAGCTTGGGTCCGCTCGGGTACAATGAGCAGTTCTTC | CASSLGPLGYNEQFF
TRBJ2-3 | - | TRBV30 | - | TGTGCCTGGAGTCAGGGAAGTGGCACAGATACGCAGTATTTT | CAWSQGSGTDTQYF
TRBJ2-2 | TRBD2 | TRBV4-2 | few | TGTGCCAGCAGCCAAGATTCCAGCGGGGGCACCGGGGAGCTGTTTTTT | CASSQDSSGGTGELFF
TRBJ1-1 | - | TRBV7-2 | - | TGTGCCAGCAGCTTAGCGCCCGGGGTAAAGGTGAACACTGAAGCTTTCTTT | CASSLAPGVKVNTEAFF
TRBJ1-1 | - | TRBV13 | - | TGTGCCAGCAGCTTAGACACTATGAACACTGAAGCTTTCTTT | CASSLDTMNTEAFF
TRBJ2-3 | - | TRBV18 | - | TGTGCCAGCTCCAGGACTGCCGCGGGGACAGATACGCAGTATTTT | CASSRTAAGTDTQYF
TRBJ2-2 | TRBD2 | TRBV2 | - | TGTGCCAGCGGGGGACTAGCGGACCTGACCGGGGAGCTGTTTTTT | CASGGLADLTGELFF
TRBJ2-2 | - | TRBV14 | - | TGTGCCAGCAGCCAGCAGGGCCCGAACACCGGGGAGCTGTTTTTT | CASSQQGPNTGELFF
TRBJ2-1 | - | TRBV28 | - | TGTGCCAGCAGTTTTGGCGGAGGCTACAATGAGCAGTTCTTC | CASSFGGGYNEQFF
TRBJ2-1 | - | TRBV4-1 | few | TGCGCCAGCAGCCATACCGGGACAAACTCCTACAATGAGCAGTTCTTC | CASSHTGTNSYNEQFF
TRBJ2-1 | TRBD2 | TRBV4-1 | - | TGCGCCAGCAGCCCGAAGGGGACTAGCGGTTACAATGAGCAGTTCTTC | CASSPKGTSGYNEQFF
TRBJ2-7 | TRBD2 | TRBV19 | - | TGTGCCAGTAGTATCCCTAGCGGGAGCTATCACGAGCAGTACTTC | CASSIPSGSYHEQYF
TRBJ2-1 | TRBD2 | TRBV29-1 | once | TGCAGCGTTGACAGGCGGGAGTATAACAATGAGCAGTTCTTC | CSVDRREYNNEQFF
TRBJ2-1 | - | TRBV6-4 | - | TGTGCCAGCAGTGACTCGTTAGTGGGAGGCTACAATGAGCAGTTCTTC | CASSDSLVGGYNEQFF
TRBJ1-1 | - | TRBV19 | - | TGTGCCAGTAGTATACAGGGCAGAAAGAACACTGAAGCTTTCTTT | CASSIQGRKNTEAFF
TRBJ1-1 | TRBD1 | TRBV9 | - | TGTGCCAGCAGTGGTCGGACAGGGTTGAACACTGAAGCTTTCTTT | CASSGRTGLNTEAFF
TRBJ1-3 | TRBD1 | TRBV9 | - | TGTGCCAGCAGCGATGAAACAGGGGCTGGAAACACCATATATTTT | CASSDETGAGNTIYF
TRBJ2-1 | - | TRBV7-9 | - | TGTGCCAGCAGCTTGTGGGAGACCTACAATGAGCAGTTCTTC | CASSLWETYNEQFF
TRBJ2-2 | TRBD2 | TRBV27 | - | TGTGCCAGCAGAGGACTAGCGGGAGTTTGGACCGGGGAGCTGTTTTTT | CASRGLAGVWTGELFF
TRBJ1-5 | - | TRBV6-5 | - | TGTGCCAGCAGTCGGTTACAGGGTTCAAATCAGCCCCAGCATTTT | CASSRLQGSNQPQHF
TRBJ2-1 | - | TRBV30 | - | TGTGCCTGGAGTGTATTCGAAAGGGGTGAGCAGTTCTTC | CAWSVFERGEQFF
TRBJ1-5 | - | TRBV7-9 | - | TGTGCCAGCGTGGAGGGATATAGCAATCAGCCCCAGCATTTT | CASVEGYSNQPQHF
TRBJ2-2 | TRBD1 | TRBV5-6 | - | TGTGCCAGCAGCTTCACAGGGGGCGTGACCGGGGAGCTGTTTTTT | CASSFTGGVTGELFF
TRBJ2-2 | TRBD1 | TRBV2 | - | TGTGCCAGCAGTGAAGGTGCAGGGGGCGCATTCGGGGAGCTGTTTTTT | CASSEGAGGAFGELFF
TRBJ2-2 | - | TRBV10-1 | - | TGCGCCAGCAGTGAGTCGATTCCGCGAGGCACCGGGGAGCTGTTTTTT | CASSESIPRGTGELFF
TRBJ1-2 | - | TRBV10-2 | - | TGCGCCAGCAGTGTACAGAGCTATGGCTACACCTTC | CASSVQSYGYTF
TRBJ2-3 | TRBD2 | TRBV7-8 | - | TGTGCCAGCAGCTTATTTGGACTAGCGGGAGGATCTAGCACAGATACGCAGTATTTT | CASSLFGLAGGSSTDTQYF
TRBJ2-7 | TRBD2 | TRBV18 | - | TGTGCCAGCTCACATAGCGGGAGTAGTAAGAACGAGCAGTACTTC | CASSHSGSSKNEQYF
TRBJ1-1 | TRBD1 | TRBV18 | - | TGTGCCAGCTCACTACAGGGGGCCACTGAAGCTTTCTTT | CASSLQGATEAFF
TRBJ1-5 | TRBD1 | TRBV6-5 | few | TGTGCCAGCAGCAAAGGACAGGGCGCTCAGCCCCAGCATTTT | CASSKGQGAQPQHF
TRBJ1-5 | - | TRBV4-1 | - | TGCGCCAGCAGCCAAGTCAGTCGCAATCAGCCCCAGCATTTT | CASSQVSRNQPQHF
TRBJ1-1 | - | TRBV5-6 | - | TGTGCCAGCAGCTACACGAGGGGGACTGAAGCTTTCTTT | CASSYTRGTEAFF
TRBJ1-1 | TRBD1 | TRBV4-1 | - | TGCGCCAGCAGCTACTCGGAGGGGGCCTTCACTGAAGCTTTCTTT | CASSYSEGAFTEAFF
TRBJ2-7 | TRBD2 | TRBV10-3 | - | TGTGCCATCAGTGATCAAAGCGGGATAAACTACGAGCAGTACTTC | CAISDQSGINYEQYF
TRBJ1-3 | - | TRBV5-4 | few | TGTGCCAGCAGCCCCAGCGGCTCTGGAAACACCATATATTTT | CASSPSGSGNTIYF
TRBJ2-7 | - | TRBV9 | - | TGTGCCAGCAGCAATCAGCGGGCACCCTACGAGCAGTACTTC | CASSNQRAPYEQYF